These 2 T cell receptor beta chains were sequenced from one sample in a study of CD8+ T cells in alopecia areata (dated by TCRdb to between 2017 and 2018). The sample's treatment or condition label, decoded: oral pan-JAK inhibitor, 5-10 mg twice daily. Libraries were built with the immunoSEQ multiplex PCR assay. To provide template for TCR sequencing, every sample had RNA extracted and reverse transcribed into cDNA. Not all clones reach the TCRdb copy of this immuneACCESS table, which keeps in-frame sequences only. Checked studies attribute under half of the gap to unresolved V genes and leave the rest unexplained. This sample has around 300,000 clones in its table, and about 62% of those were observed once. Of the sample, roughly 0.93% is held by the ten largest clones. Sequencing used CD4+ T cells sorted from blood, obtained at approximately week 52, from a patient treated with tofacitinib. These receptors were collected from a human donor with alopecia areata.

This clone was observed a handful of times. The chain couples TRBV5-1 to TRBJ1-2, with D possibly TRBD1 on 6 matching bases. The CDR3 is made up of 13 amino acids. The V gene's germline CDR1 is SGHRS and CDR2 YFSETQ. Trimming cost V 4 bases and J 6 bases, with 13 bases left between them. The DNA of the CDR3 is TGCGCCAGCAGCCTGAACAGGGATCATGGCTACACCTTC. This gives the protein CASSLNRDHGYTF. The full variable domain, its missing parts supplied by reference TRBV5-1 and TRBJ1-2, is KAGVTQTPRYLIKTRGQQVTLSCSPISGHRSVSWYQQTPGQGLQFLFEYFSETQRNKGNFPGRFSGRQFSNSRSEMNVSTLELGDSALYLCASSLNRDHGYTFGSGTRLTVV.

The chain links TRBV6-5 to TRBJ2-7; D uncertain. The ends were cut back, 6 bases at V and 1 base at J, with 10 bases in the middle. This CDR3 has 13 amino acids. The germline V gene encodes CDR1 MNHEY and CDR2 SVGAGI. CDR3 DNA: TGTGCCAGCAGCAGGAGTGATTCCTACGAGCAGTACTTC. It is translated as CASSRSDSYEQYF.